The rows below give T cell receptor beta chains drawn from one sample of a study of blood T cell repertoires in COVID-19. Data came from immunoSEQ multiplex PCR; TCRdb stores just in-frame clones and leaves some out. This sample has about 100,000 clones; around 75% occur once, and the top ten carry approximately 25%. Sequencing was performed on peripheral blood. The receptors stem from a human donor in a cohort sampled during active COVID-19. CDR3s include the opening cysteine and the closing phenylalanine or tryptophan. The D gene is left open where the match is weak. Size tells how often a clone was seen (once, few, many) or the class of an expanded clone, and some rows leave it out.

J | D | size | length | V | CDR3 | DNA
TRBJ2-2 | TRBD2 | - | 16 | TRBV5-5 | CASSIGLAGGTGELFF | TGTGCCAGCAGCATTGGACTAGCGGGAGGCACCGGGGAGCTGTTTTTT
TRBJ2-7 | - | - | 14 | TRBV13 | CASSLRELPYEQYF | TGTGCCAGCAGCCTGAGGGAGCTACCCTACGAGCAGTACTTC
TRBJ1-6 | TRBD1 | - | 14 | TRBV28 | CASRQDRRNSPLHF | TGTGCCAGCAGGCAGGACAGGCGAAATTCACCCCTCCACTTT
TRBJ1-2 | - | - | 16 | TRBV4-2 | CASSQDVRQRPYGYTF | TGTGCCAGCAGCCAAGATGTGAGACAGAGACCCTATGGCTACACCTTC
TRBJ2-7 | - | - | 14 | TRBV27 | CASATSTGSLEQYF | TGTGCCAGCGCAACTTCGACCGGGAGCCTCGAGCAGTACTTC
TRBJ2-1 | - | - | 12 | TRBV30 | CAWRAVYNEQFF | TGTGCCTGGAGAGCTGTGTACAATGAGCAGTTCTTC
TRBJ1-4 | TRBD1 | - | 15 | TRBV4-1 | CASSRPGGPNEKLFF | TGCGCCAGCAGCCGCCCAGGGGGCCCTAATGAAAAACTGTTTTTT
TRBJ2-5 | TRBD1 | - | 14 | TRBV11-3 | CASSRDRGQETQYF | TGTGCCAGCAGCCGGGACAGGGGCCAAGAGACCCAGTACTTC
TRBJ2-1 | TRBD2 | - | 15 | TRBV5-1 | CASSLGSGSYNEQFF | TGCGCCAGCAGCTTGGGTAGCGGGAGCTACAATGAGCAGTTCTTC
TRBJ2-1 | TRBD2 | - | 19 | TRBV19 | CASSGAGTSGRAAYNEQFF | TGTGCCAGTAGTGGGGCCGGGACTAGCGGGAGGGCCGCCTACAATGAGCAGTTCTTC
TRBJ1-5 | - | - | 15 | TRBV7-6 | CASSSEYGSNQPQHF | TGTGCCAGCAGCTCCGAATACGGTAGCAATCAGCCCCAGCATTTT
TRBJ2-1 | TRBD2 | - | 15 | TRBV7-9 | CASRREGGRANEQFF | TGTGCCAGCAGGAGGGAAGGCGGGAGGGCGAATGAGCAGTTCTTC
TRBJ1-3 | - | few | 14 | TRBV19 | CASSMAVDRNTIYF | TGTGCCAGTAGTATGGCAGTCGATAGAAACACCATATATTTT
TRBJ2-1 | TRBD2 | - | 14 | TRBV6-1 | CASSEVYRGGEQFF | TGTGCCAGCAGTGAAGTTTATAGGGGAGGGGAGCAGTTCTTC
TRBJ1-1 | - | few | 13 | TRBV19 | CASSIWRAPEAFF | TGTGCCAGTAGTATATGGAGGGCGCCTGAAGCTTTCTTT
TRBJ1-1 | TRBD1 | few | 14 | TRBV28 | CASSTGQTYTEAFF | TGTGCCAGCAGTACGGGACAGACCTACACTGAAGCTTTCTTT
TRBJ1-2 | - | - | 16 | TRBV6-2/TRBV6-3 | CASSHIRQEANYGYTF | TGTGCCAGCAGCCACATAAGACAGGAAGCTAACTATGGCTACACCTTC
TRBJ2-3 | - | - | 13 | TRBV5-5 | CASSSYDTDTQYF | TGTGCCAGCAGCTCCTACGACACAGATACGCAGTATTTT
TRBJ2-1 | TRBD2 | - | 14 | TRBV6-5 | CASSPGLATGEQFF | TGTGCCAGCAGTCCGGGACTAGCGACCGGGGAGCAGTTCTTC
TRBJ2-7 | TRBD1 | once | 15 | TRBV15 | CATSTDRGRPYEQYF | TGTGCCACCAGCACGGACAGGGGCAGACCCTACGAGCAGTACTTC
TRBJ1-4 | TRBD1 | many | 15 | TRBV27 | CASAGQGAPNEKLFF | TGTGCCAGCGCGGGACAGGGGGCCCCTAATGAAAAACTGTTTTTT
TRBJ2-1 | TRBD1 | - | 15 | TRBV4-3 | CASSLQGAIYNEQFF | TGCGCCAGCAGCCTCCAGGGGGCCATTTACAATGAGCAGTTCTTC
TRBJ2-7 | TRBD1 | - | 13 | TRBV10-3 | CAISGTGVPEQYF | TGTGCCATCAGTGGGACAGGGGTTCCGGAGCAGTACTTC
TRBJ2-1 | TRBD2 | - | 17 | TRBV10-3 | CAISESTSGDAYNEQFF | TGTGCCATCAGTGAGTCAACTAGCGGGGATGCCTACAATGAGCAGTTCTTC
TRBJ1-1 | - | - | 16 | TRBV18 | CASSPIATGMNTEAFF | TGTGCCAGCTCTCCTATAGCGACAGGAATGAACACTGAAGCTTTCTTT
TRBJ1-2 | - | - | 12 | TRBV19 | CASSQSNYGYTF | TGTGCCAGTAGCCAGTCTAACTATGGCTACACCTTC
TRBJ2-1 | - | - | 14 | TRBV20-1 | CSASLLVVLNEQFF | TGCAGTGCTAGTTTGCTAGTCGTCCTCAATGAGCAGTTCTTC
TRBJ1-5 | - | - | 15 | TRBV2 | CASSPLEVLNQPQHF | TGTGCCAGCAGTCCGCTCGAGGTCTTGAATCAGCCCCAGCATTTT
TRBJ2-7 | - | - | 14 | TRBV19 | CASSRNGDAYEQYF | TGTGCCAGTAGTAGAAACGGAGACGCCTACGAGCAGTACTTC
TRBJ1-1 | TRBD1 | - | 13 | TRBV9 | CASSVVRDSEAFF | TGTGCCAGCAGCGTAGTGCGGGACAGTGAAGCTTTCTTT
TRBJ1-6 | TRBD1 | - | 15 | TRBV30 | CAWSARTGEGSPLHF | TGTGCCTGGAGTGCCCGGACAGGGGAGGGTTCACCCCTCCACTTT
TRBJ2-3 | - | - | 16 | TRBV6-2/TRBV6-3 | CASSQPLQPPIDTQYF | TGTGCCAGCAGTCAACCCTTACAACCACCGATAGATACGCAGTATTTT
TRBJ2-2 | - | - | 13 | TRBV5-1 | CASSWTQGGELFF | TGCGCCAGCAGCTGGACCCAGGGGGGGGAGCTGTTTTTT
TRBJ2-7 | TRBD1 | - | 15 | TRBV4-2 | CASRLRDRGPYEQYF | TGTGCCAGCAGACTCCGGGACAGGGGTCCCTACGAGCAGTACTTC
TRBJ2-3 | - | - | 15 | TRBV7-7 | CASSLGREGLGTQYF | TGTGCTAGCAGCTTAGGACGGGAAGGGCTTGGTACGCAGTATTTT
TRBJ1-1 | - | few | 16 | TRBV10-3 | CAISAQAGEGGTEAFF | TGTGCCATCAGTGCCCAGGCAGGGGAGGGAGGCACTGAAGCTTTCTTT
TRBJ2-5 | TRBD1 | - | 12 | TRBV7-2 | CASSEGQGTQYF | TGTGCCAGCAGCGAGGGACAGGGAACCCAGTACTTC
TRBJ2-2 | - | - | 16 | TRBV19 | CASSIELAENTGELFF | TGTGCCAGTAGTATAGAGCTAGCAGAGAACACCGGGGAGCTGTTTTTT
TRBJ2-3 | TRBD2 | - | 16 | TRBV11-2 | CASSPLRAGVPDMQYF | TGTGCCAGCAGCCCACTCCGAGCGGGAGTTCCAGATATGCAGTATTTT
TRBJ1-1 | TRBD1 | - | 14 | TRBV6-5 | CASSYGTGNTEAFF | TGTGCCAGCAGTTACGGGACAGGGAACACTGAAGCTTTCTTT
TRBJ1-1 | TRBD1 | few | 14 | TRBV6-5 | CASSSGTGGAEAFF | TGTGCCAGCAGTTCTGGGACAGGGGGGGCTGAAGCTTTCTTT